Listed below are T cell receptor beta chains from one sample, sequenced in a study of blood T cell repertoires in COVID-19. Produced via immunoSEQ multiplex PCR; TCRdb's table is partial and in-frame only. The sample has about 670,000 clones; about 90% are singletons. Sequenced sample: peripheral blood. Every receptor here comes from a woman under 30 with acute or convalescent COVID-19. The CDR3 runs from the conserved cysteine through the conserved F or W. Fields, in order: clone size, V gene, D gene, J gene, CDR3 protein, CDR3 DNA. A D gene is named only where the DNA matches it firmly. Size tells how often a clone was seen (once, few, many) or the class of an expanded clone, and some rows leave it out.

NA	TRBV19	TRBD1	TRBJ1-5	CASTPLGQGMGQPQHF	TGTGCCAGTACCCCGCTGGGACAGGGGATGGGTCAGCCCCAGCATTTT
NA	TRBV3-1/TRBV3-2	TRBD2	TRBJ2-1	CASSKGTSGGLNEQFF	TGTGCCAGCAGCAAAGGAACTAGCGGGGGTTTGAATGAGCAGTTCTTC
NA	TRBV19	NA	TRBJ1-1	CASSTSGRMNTEAFF	TGTGCCAGTAGTACCAGCGGACGGATGAACACTGAAGCTTTCTTT
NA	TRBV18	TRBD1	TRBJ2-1	CASSPQGTGWNEQFF	TGTGCCAGCTCACCACAGGGGACAGGGTGGAATGAGCAGTTCTTC
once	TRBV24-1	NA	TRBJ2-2	CATSDLRLGGDTGELFF	TGTGCCACCAGTGATTTGCGGCTCGGCGGGGACACCGGGGAGCTGTTTTTT
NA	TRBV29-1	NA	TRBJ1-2	CSVEVQFNYGYTF	TGCAGCGTTGAAGTACAGTTTAACTATGGCTACACCTTC
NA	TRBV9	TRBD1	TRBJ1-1	CASSVGVGQGNTEAFF	TGTGCCAGCAGCGTAGGGGTGGGACAGGGGAACACTGAAGCTTTCTTT
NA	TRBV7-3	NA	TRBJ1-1	CASSLLQNTEAFF	TGTGCCAGCAGCTTATTACAGAACACTGAAGCTTTCTTT
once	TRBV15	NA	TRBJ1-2	CATSREWSGAPYTF	TGTGCCACCAGCAGAGAGTGGTCAGGGGCACCCTACACCTTC
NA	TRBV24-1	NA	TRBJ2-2	CATSERGGTGELFF	TGTGCCACCAGTGAACGGGGAGGCACCGGGGAGCTGTTTTTT
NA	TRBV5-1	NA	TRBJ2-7	CASSLLVPYEQYF	TGCGCCAGCAGCCTACTAGTTCCATACGAGCAGTACTTC
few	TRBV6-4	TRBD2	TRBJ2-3	CASSDTSGADTQYF	TGTGCCAGCAGTGACACTAGCGGGGCAGATACGCAGTATTTT
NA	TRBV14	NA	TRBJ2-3	CASSQGLSTDTQYF	TGTGCCAGCAGCCAGGGACTTAGCACAGATACGCAGTATTTT
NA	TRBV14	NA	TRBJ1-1	CASSLQVMNTEAFF	TGTGCCAGCAGCCTCCAGGTTATGAACACTGAAGCTTTCTTT
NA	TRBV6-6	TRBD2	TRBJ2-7	CASSYGSGGDSYEQYF	TGTGCCAGCAGTTACGGGTCGGGGGGAGACTCCTACGAGCAGTACTTC